The 22 T cell receptor beta chains given below trace back to one sample, sequenced in a study of blood T cell repertoires in COVID-19 (dated by TCRdb to the early 2020s). The method was the immunoSEQ multiplex PCR assay. TCRdb took over this immuneACCESS table, retaining in-frame rearrangements with V and J assigned. Such tables are incomplete; in checked studies, under half of the missing clones stem from an unresolved V gene, and the remainder is unexplained. Here the sample has under 170,000 clones; 84% occur a single time. The ten top clones hold under 2.5% of the sample. Sequenced sample: peripheral blood. The receptor set was obtained from a man aged 70-80 years with acute or convalescent COVID-19.

This chain uses TRBV24-1 with TRBJ2-3, with D uncertain. Deletions cut 9 bases from V and 1 base from J, with 10 bases between. The CDR3 is made up of 13 amino acids. Germline V gene lookup returns CDR1 KGHDR and CDR2 SFDVKD. CDR3 nucleotide sequence: TGTGCCACCTCCCTGGCCGGCACAGATACGCAGTATTTT. Encoded protein: CATSLAGTDTQYF.

There are many counts of this clone. V usage is TRBV5-1 and J usage is TRBJ2-1; TRBD1 matches at 7 bases. V was clipped by 1 base and J by 2 bases; unmatched bases: 12. Germline CDR1 and CDR2: SGHRS and YFSETQ. The CDR3 totals 18 residues. The CDR3 sequence is CASSLMVGDRVTYNEQFF. Written as DNA, the CDR3 is TGCGCCAGCAGCTTGATGGTGGGAGACAGGGTTACCTACAATGAGCAGTTCTTC.

This sequence joins TRBV24-1 and TRBJ2-5, with 8 nucleotides matching TRBD2. This CDR3 has 15 residues. The germline V gene encodes CDR1 KGHDR and CDR2 SFDVKD. Trimming at V came to 5 bases and at J to 5 bases, leaving 9 bases not matched to a gene. This chain's CDR3 is CATSGSGGREETQYF. The CDR3 DNA reads as TGTGCCACCAGTGGTTCGGGGGGGCGGGAGGAGACCCAGTACTTC.

In its sample, this clone was seen once. The genes are TRBV10-3 and TRBJ2-2, with D uncertain. This CDR3 has 15 residues. The V end was cut by 2 bases, the J end by 4 bases, with 11 bases between. Germline CDR1 is ENHRY and CDR2 is SYGVKD. CDR3: CAISEGGESTGELFF. The CDR3 nucleotides are TGTGCCATCAGTGAGGGTGGAGAATCCACCGGGGAGCTGTTTTTT.

The V gene is TRBV20-1, the J gene TRBJ2-3; no reliable D call. This CDR3 spans 11 amino acids. The V gene lost 4 bases and the J gene lost 1 base, with 3 bases spanning the gap. Per germline, CDR1 DFQATT and CDR2 SNEGSKA (reference sequence). CDR3 in amino acids: CSATRTDTQYF. CDR3 coding DNA: TGCAGTGCTACTCGCACAGATACGCAGTATTTT.

This chain uses TRBV19 with TRBJ1-2, with TRBD1 identical over 8 bases. The CDR3 loop spans 16 amino acids. V was pared by 7 bases and J by 7 bases, with 17 bases of the junction left unmatched. Germline lookup yields CDR1 LNHDA and CDR2 SQIVND (reference sequence). CDR3 DNA: TGTGCCAGTACCGCACCCGGACAGGGAATTAACCGTGGCTACACCTTC. Amino acids: CASTAPGQGINRGYTF.

The V and J genes are TRBV27 and TRBJ2-5; TRBD2 matches 7 bases. V trimming: 3 bases; J trimming: 2 bases; junction bases outside the gene matches: 9. This CDR3 spans 16 amino acids. Germline V gene sequence: CDR1 MNHEY, CDR2 SMNVEV (reference sequence). The CDR3 spells CASSFLPQAGQETQYF. The DNA for the CDR3 is TGTGCCAGCAGTTTCCTCCCTCAAGCGGGGCAAGAGACCCAGTACTTC.

The chain employs TRBV10-3 and TRBJ2-1; 7 bases are a match to TRBD1. The germline V gene has CDR1 ENHRY and CDR2 SYGVKD. This CDR3 is 19 amino acids long. The trim removed 7 bases at V and 0 bases at J, leaving 18 bases unmatched. Here the CDR3 reads CAITVRTGGVLSSYNEQFF. The CDR3 DNA reads as TGTGCCATCACGGTCCGGACAGGCGGCGTTCTTAGCTCCTACAATGAGCAGTTCTTC.

The chain uses TRBV7-6 and TRBJ2-5; TRBD1 agrees at 7 bases. There are 16 residues in the CDR3. V shed 1 base, J shed 4 bases, and the junction held 9 bases outside the gene matches. CDR1 and CDR2 (germline): SGHVS, FNYEAQ. The chain's CDR3 is CASSLGPLYRGETQYF. CDR3 DNA sequence: TGTGCCAGCAGCTTAGGCCCCCTCTACAGGGGAGAGACCCAGTACTTC.

The gene calls are TRBV19 and TRBJ1-2; no firm D call. V was shortened by 8 bases and J by 4 bases, with 14 bases between the two germline ends. Germline loops: CDR1 LNHDA, CDR2 SQIVND (reference sequence). The CDR3 has 13 amino acids. The CDR3 is CASSDAGFYGYTF. The CDR3 DNA reads as TGTGCCAGTTCTGACGCGGGGTTCTATGGCTACACCTTC.

J is TRBJ1-6 and V is TRBV28, with 7 nucleotides matching TRBD1. V lost 4 bases and J lost 7; bases outside the gene matches: 13. There are 17 residues in the CDR3. Per the germline V gene, CDR1 is MDHEN and CDR2 is SYDVKM. The CDR3 reads CASSSRNYRGSNSPLHF. DNA of the CDR3: TGTGCCAGCAGTTCTCGAAACTACAGGGGCTCCAATTCACCCCTCCACTTT.

J is TRBJ1-6 and V is TRBV30; 7 nucleotides line up with TRBD1. The CDR3 spans 13 residues. Per germline, CDR1 GTSNPN and CDR2 SVGIG (reference sequence). Losses at the gene ends were 8 bases for V and 12 bases for J; bases not matched to a gene: 13. As DNA, the CDR3 is TGTGCCGGACGGGAGACAGGGAAACAACCCCTCCACTTT. Its protein is CAGRETGKQPLHF.

This rearrangement joins TRBV10-1 to TRBJ2-3; 12 bases fit TRBD2. CDR1 and CDR2 from the germline V gene are WNHNN and SYGVQD (reference sequence). Trimming took 7 bases from V and 2 from J; bases not matched to a gene: 10. The length of the CDR3 is 17 residues. The CDR3 reads CASNLTRLAGATDTQYF. CDR3 nucleotide sequence: TGCGCCAGCAACCTAACCCGACTAGCGGGGGCCACAGATACGCAGTATTTT.

This sequence joins TRBV18 and TRBJ1-3; maybe TRBD1 (6 bases). Trimming stripped 0 bases from V and 4 bases from J, with 10 bases between. Germline V CDR1 and CDR2: KGHSH, LQKENI. CDR3 length equals 15 residues. CDR3 protein: CASSPPAGAGNTIYF. CDR3 sequence (DNA): TGTGCCAGCTCACCACCAGCAGGGGCCGGAAACACCATATATTTT.

The rearrangement joins TRBV11-2 to TRBJ2-3; D is uncertain. The CDR3 loop spans 15 amino acids. Germline values: CDR1 SGHAT, CDR2 FQNNGV. V dropped 2 bases and J dropped 4 bases, with 13 bases sitting between them. The CDR3 protein is CASSLLGLSSDTQYF. The CDR3 DNA reads TGTGCCAGCAGCTTATTGGGCCTAAGTTCAGATACGCAGTATTTT. Complete variable domain (other parts from reference TRBV11-2 and TRBJ2-3): EAGVAQSPRYKIIEKRQSVAFWCNPISGHATLYWYQQILGQGPKLLIQFQNNGVVDDSQLPKDRFSAERLKGVDSTLKIQPAKLEDSAVYLCASSLLGLSSDTQYFGPGTRLTVL.

The chain couples TRBV5-6 to TRBJ2-3, with D unresolved. This CDR3 has 14 residues. The V gene's germline CDR1 is SGHDT and CDR2 YYEEEE. The V end was cut by 2 bases, the J end by 0 bases, with 7 bases between. The CDR3 reads CASSLLASTDTQYF. Here the CDR3 DNA reads TGTGCCAGCAGCTTATTAGCTAGCACAGATACGCAGTATTTT. The full variable domain, rest sourced from reference TRBV5-6 and TRBJ2-3, is DAGVTQSPTHLIKTRGQQVTLRCSPKSGHDTVSWYQQALGQGPQFIFQYYEEEERQRGNFPDRFSGHQFPNYSSELNVNALLLGDSALYLCASSLLASTDTQYFGPGTRLTVL.

V and J are TRBV5-1 and TRBJ2-1; 8 bases align to TRBD1. Losses at the gene ends were 4 bases for V and 3 bases for J; bases not matched to a gene: 9. The CDR3 has 16 amino acids. From germline, CDR1 is SGHRS and CDR2 YFSETQ. The CDR3 coding sequence is TGCGCCAGCAGCCTGGACAGGGAGACGTACTACAATGAGCAGTTCTTC. It translates to CASSLDRETYYNEQFF.

The CDR3 sequence: CASSLLPREQPQHF. The DNA for the CDR3 is TGTGCCAGCAGCTTACTTCCACGAGAACAGCCCCAGCATTTT. The chain combines TRBV7-2 with TRBJ1-5; the D is unclear. Germline CDR1 SGHTA, CDR2 FQGNSA. The CDR3 covers 14 residues. V lost 2 bases to trimming and J lost 7 bases, with 12 bases between them. The full variable domain, with the rest looked up from reference TRBV7-2 and TRBJ1-5, is GAGVSQSPSNKVTEKGKDVELRCDPISGHTALYWYRQSLGQGLEFLIYFQGNSAPDKSGLPSDRFSAERTGGSVSTLTIQRTQQEDSAVYLCASSLLPREQPQHFGDGTRLSIL.

The genes are TRBV6-5 and TRBJ1-4; the match to TRBD1 covers 9 bases. V shed 6 bases, J shed 7 bases, and the junction held 9 bases outside the gene matches. The CDR3 runs to 15 residues. Germline V gene data show CDR1 as MNHEY and CDR2 as SVGAGI. The CDR3 DNA reads TGTGCCAGCAGGCGACCGGGACAGGGTATTGAAAAACTGTTTTTT. The encoded protein is CASRRPGQGIEKLFF.

The chain employs TRBV5-1 and TRBJ1-1; unclear D gene. The germline CDR1 and CDR2 sequences are SGHRS and YFSETQ. The CDR3 is 16 amino acids. Trimming took off 0 bases at V and 1 base at J, with 13 bases between the two ends. CDR3 coding DNA: TGCGCCAGCAGCTTGGGGGGAGGAAGCCGGAACACTGAAGCTTTCTTT. This encodes CASSLGGGSRNTEAFF.

The chain links TRBV7-9 to TRBJ1-1, with D maybe TRBD1 (6 bases). Germline CDR1 SEHNR, CDR2 FQNEAQ (reference sequence). V was clipped by 2 bases and J by 6 bases, with 16 bases between them. This CDR3 is built from 15 residues. This CDR3 reads CASSLSLQGSSEAFF. The CDR3 DNA follows: TGTGCCAGCAGCTTATCTTTGCAGGGGTCTTCTGAAGCTTTCTTT. Based on the CDR3 plus reference TRBV7-9 and TRBJ1-1, the full variable domain is DTGVSQNPRHKITKRGQNVTFRCDPISEHNRLYWYRQTLGQGPEFLTYFQNEAQLEKSRLLSDRFSAERPKGSFSTLEIQRTEQGDSAMYLCASSLSLQGSSEAFFGQGTRLTVV.

The chain is built from TRBV28 and TRBJ2-7, with 7 bases fitting TRBD1. V shed 2 bases, J shed 0 bases, and the junction held 4 bases outside the gene matches. Germline V gene lookup returns CDR1 MDHEN and CDR2 SYDVKM. The CDR3 has 15 amino acids. The CDR3 DNA reads TGTGCCAGCAGTTTAACAGGGGTAAACTCCTACGAGCAGTACTTC. It translates to CASSLTGVNSYEQYF.